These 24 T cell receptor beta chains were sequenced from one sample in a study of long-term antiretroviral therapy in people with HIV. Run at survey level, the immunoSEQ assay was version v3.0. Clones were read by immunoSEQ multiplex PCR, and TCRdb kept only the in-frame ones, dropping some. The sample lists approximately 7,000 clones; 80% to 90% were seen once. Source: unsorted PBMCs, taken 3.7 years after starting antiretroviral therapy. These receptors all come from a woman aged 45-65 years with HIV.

The CDR3 region is CASRTSAETQYF. The CDR3 nucleotides are TGTGCCAGCAGGACTAGCGCCGAGACCCAGTACTTC. This chain joins TRBV11-2 and TRBJ2-5; 8 bases are shared with TRBD2. CDR3 size: 12 residues. Trimming cost V 6 bases and J 5 bases; bases outside gene matches: 2. CDR1 SGHAT and CDR2 FQNNGV come from the germline V gene.

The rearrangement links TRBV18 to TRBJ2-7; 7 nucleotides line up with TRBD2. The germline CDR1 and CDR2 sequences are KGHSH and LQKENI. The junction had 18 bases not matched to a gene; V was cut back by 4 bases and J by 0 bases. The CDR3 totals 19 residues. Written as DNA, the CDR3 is TGTGCCAGCTCACAAACTGATGCTACTAGCGCTCTGAGCTCCTACGAGCAGTACTTC. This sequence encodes CASSQTDATSALSSYEQYF.

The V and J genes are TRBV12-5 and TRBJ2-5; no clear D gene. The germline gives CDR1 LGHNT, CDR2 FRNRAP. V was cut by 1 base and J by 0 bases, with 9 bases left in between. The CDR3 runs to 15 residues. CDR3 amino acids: CASGLGVGYQETQYF. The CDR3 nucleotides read TGTGCTAGTGGTTTGGGAGTCGGGTACCAAGAGACCCAGTACTTC.

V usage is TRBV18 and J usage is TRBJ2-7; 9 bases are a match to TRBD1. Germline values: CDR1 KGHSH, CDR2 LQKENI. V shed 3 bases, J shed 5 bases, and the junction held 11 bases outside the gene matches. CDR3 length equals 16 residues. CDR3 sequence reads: CASSPSTGGPGNEQYF. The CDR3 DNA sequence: TGTGCCAGCTCACCCTCCACAGGGGGCCCCGGCAACGAGCAGTACTTC.

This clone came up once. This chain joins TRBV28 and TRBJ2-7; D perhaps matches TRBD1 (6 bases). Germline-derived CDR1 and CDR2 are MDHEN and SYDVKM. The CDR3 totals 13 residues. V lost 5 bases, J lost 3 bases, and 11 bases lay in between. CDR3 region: CASSKPDSYEQYF. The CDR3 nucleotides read TGTGCCAGCAGTAAACCGGACAGCTACGAGCAGTACTTC.

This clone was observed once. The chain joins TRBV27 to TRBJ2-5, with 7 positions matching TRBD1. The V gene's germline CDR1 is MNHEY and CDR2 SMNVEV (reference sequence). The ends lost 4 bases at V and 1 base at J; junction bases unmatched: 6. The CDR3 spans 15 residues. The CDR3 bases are TGTGCCAGCAGTTCCCCCCCAGGGGGCCAAGAGACCCAGTACTTC. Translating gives CASSSPPGGQETQYF.

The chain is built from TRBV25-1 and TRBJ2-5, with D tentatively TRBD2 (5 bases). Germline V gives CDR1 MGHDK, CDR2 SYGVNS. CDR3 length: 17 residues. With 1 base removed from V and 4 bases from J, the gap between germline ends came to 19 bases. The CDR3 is CASSELGAVYLGETQYF. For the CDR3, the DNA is TGTGCCAGCAGTGAATTAGGAGCGGTTTACCTGGGAGAGACCCAGTACTTC.

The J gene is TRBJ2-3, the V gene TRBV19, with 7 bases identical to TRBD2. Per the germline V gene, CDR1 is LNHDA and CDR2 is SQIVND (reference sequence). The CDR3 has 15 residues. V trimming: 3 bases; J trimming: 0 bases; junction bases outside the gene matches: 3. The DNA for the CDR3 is TGTGCCAGTAGTATTCGCGGGAGCAGCACAGATACGCAGTATTTT. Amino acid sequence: CASSIRGSSTDTQYF.

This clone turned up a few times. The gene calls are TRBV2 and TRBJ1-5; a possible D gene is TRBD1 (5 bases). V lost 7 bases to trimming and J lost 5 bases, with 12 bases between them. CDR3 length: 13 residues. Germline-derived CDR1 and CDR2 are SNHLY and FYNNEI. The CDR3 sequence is CASTLGGYQPQHF. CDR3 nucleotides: TGTGCCAGCACCCTGGGGGGTTATCAGCCCCAGCATTTT.

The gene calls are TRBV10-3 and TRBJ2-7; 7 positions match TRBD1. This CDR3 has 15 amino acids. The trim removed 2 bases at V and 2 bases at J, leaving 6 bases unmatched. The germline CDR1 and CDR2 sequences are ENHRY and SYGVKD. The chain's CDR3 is CAISEGGTVTYEQYF. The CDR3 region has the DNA TGTGCCATCAGTGAGGGTGGGACAGTTACCTACGAGCAGTACTTC.

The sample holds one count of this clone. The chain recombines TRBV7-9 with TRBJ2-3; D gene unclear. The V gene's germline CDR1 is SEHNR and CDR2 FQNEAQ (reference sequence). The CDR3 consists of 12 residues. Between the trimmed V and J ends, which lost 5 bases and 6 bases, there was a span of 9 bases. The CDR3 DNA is TGTGCCAGCAGCCTCACTTCGGATACGCAGTATTTT. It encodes CASSLTSDTQYF.

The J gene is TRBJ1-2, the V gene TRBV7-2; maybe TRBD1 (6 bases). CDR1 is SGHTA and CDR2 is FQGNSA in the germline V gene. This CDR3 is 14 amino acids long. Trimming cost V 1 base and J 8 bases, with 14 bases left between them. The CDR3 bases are TGTGCCAGCAGCTTAGGTGGGGGGGCGCGAGGCTACACCTTC. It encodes CASSLGGGARGYTF.

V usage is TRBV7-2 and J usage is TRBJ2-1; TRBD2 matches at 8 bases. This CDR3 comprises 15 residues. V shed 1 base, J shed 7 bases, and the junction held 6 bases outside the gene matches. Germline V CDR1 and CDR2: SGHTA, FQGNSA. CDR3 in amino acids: CASSLDGTRRNEQFF. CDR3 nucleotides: TGTGCCAGCAGCTTAGATGGGACTAGAAGGAATGAGCAGTTCTTC.

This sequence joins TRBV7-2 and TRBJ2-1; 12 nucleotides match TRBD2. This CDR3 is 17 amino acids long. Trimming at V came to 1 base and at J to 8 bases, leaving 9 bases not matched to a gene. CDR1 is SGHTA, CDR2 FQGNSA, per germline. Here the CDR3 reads CASSLGLAGVLLDEQFF. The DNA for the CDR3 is TGTGCCAGCAGCTTAGGACTAGCGGGAGTATTGTTGGATGAGCAGTTCTTC.

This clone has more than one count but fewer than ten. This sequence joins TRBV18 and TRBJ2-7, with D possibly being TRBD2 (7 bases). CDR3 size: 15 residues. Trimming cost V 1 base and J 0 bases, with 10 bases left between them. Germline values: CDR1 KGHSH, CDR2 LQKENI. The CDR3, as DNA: TGTGCCAGCTCACCACAGGGAGGGGGCTCCTACGAGCAGTACTTC. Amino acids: CASSPQGGGSYEQYF.

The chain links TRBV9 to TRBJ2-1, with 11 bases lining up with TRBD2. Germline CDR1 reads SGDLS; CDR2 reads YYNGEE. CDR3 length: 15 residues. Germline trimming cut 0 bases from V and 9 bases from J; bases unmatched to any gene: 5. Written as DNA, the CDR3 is TGTGCCAGCAGCGTAGGACTAGCGGGATCTAGTGAGCAGTTCTTC. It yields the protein CASSVGLAGSSEQFF.

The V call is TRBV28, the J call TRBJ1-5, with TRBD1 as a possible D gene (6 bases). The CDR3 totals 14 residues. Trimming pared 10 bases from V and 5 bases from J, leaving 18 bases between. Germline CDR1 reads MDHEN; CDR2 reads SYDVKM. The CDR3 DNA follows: TGTGCCACATACTCGACAGGACTTTATCAGCCCCAGCATTTT. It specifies CATYSTGLYQPQHF.

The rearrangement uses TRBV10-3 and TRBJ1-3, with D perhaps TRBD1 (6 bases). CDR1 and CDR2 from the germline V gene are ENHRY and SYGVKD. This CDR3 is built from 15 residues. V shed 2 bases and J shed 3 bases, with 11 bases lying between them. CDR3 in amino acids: CAISERGTIGNTIYF. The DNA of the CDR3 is TGTGCCATCAGTGAGAGGGGGACTATTGGAAACACCATATATTTT.

CDR3 in DNA: TGTGCCATCAGTGAGTCCCAAGCAGACCTCTACAATGAGCAGTTCTTC. This codes for CAISESQADLYNEQFF. This chain uses TRBV10-3 with TRBJ2-1; no reliable D call. This CDR3 contains 16 residues. Germline V lookup: CDR1 ENHRY, CDR2 SYGVKD. With 0 bases removed from V and 3 bases from J, the gap between germline ends came to 12 bases.

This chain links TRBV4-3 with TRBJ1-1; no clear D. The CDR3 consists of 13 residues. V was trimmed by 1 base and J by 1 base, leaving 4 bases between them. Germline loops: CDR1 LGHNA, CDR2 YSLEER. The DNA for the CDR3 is TGCGCCAGCAGCCAAGTACGGAACACTGAAGCTTTCTTT. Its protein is CASSQVRNTEAFF.

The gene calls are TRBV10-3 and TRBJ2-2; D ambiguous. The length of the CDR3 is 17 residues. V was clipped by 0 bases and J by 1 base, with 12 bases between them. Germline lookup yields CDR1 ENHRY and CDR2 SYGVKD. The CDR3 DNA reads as TGTGCCATCAGTGAGTCAGCCGTCACCTTGAACACCGGGGAGCTGTTTTTT. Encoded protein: CAISESAVTLNTGELFF.

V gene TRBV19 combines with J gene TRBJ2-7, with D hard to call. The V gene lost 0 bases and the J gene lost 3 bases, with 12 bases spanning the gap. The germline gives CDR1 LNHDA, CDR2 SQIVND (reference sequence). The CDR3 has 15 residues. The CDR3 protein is CASSIDSSLNYEQYF. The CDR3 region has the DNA TGTGCCAGTAGTATAGATAGCTCACTGAACTACGAGCAGTACTTC. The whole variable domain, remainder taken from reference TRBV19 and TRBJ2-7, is DGGITQSPKYLFRKEGQNVTLSCEQNLNHDAMYWYRQDPGQGLRLIYYSQIVNDFQKGDIAEGYSVSREKKESFPLTVTSAQKNPTAFYLCASSIDSSLNYEQYFGPGTRLTVT.

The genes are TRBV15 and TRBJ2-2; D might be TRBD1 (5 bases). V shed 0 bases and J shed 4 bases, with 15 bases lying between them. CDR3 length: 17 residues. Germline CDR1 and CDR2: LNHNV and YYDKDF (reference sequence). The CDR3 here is CATSRDRTKLLTGELFF. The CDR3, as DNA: TGTGCCACCAGCAGAGACCGGACAAAGCTTCTCACCGGGGAGCTGTTTTTT.

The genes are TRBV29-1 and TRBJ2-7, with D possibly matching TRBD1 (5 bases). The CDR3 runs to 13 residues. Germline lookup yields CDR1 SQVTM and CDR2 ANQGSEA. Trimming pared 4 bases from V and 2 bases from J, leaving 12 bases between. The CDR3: CSVVLDTTYEQYF. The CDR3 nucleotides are TGCAGCGTTGTATTGGACACTACCTACGAGCAGTACTTC.